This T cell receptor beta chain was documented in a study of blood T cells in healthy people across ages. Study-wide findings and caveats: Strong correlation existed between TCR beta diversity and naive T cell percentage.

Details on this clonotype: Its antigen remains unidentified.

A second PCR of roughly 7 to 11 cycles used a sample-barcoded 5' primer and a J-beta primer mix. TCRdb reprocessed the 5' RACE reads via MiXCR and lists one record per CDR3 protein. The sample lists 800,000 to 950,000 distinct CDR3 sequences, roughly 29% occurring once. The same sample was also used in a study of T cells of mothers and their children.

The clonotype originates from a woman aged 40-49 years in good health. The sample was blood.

The DNA for the CDR3 is TGCAGTGCCTGGGGACAGGGGAGTGAAAAACTGTTTTTT. Translating gives CSAWGQGSEKLFF. The V call is TRBV20-1, the J call TRBJ1-4; 10 bases match TRBD1. The CDR3 length is 13 residues. V lost 6 bases and J lost 7; bases outside the gene matches: 5. Germline-derived CDR1 and CDR2 are DFQATT and SNEGSKA (reference sequence).